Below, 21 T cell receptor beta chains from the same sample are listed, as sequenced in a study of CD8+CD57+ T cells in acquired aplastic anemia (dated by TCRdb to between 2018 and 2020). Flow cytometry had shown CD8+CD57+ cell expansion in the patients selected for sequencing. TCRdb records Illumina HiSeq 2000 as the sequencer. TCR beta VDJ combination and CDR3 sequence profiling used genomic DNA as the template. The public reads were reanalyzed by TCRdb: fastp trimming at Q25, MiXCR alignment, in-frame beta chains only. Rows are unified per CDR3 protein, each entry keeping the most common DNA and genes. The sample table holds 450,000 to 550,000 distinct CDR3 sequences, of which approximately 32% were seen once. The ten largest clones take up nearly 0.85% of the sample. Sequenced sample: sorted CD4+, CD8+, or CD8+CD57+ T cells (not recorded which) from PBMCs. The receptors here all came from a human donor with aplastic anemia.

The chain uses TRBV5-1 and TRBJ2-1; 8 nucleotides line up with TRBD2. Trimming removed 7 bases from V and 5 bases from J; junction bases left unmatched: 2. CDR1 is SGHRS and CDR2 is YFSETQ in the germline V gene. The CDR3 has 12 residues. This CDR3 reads CASGGLDNEQFF. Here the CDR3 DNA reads TGCGCCAGCGGGGGACTAGACAATGAGCAGTTCTTC.

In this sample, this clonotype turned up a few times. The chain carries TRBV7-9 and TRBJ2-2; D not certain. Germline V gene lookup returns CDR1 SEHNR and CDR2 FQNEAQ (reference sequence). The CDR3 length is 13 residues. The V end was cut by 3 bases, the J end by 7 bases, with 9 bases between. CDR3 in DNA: TGTGCCAGCAGCTTGGGTCAGCTCGGGGAGCTGTTTTTT. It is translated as CASSLGQLGELFF.

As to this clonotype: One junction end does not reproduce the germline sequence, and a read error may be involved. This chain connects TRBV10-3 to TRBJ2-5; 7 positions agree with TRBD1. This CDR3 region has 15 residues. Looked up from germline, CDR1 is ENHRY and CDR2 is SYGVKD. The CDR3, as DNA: TGTGCCAGCAGTCGACAGGGAAGGTCCCTTTGGGCCCAGTACTTC. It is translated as CASSRQGRSLWAQYF.

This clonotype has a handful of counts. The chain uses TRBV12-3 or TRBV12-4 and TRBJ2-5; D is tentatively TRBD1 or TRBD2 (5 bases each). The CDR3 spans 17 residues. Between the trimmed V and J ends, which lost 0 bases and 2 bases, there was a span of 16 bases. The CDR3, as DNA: TGTGCCAGCAGTTTAGCCGGGGCAGGGTTAAGACAAGAGACCCAGTACTTC. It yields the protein CASSLAGAGLRQETQYF.

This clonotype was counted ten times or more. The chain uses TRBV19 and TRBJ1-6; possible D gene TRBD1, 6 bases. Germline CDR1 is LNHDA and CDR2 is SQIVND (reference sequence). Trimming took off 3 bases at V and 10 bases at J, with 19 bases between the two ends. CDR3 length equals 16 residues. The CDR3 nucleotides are TGTGCCAGTAGTATTATGATAGGGACACGAGAATCACCCCTCCACTTT. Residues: CASSIMIGTRESPLHF.

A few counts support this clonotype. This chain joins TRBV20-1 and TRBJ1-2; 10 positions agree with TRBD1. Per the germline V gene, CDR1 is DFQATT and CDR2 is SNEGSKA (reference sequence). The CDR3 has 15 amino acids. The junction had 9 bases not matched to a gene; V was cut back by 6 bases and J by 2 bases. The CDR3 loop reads CSAPGPGQGNYGYTF. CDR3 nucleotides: TGCAGTGCCCCCGGACCGGGACAGGGGAACTATGGCTACACCTTC.

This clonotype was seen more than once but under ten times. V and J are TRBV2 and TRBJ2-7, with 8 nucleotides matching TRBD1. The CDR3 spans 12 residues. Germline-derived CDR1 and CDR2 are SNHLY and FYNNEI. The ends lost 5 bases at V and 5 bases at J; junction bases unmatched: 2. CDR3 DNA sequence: TGTGCCAGCAGTTTCAGGGGGCACGAGCAGTACTTC. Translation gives CASSFRGHEQYF.

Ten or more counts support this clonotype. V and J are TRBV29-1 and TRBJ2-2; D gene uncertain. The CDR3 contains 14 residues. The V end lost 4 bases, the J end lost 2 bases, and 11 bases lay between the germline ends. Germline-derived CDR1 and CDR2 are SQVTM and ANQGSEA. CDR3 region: CSVVERLNTGELFF. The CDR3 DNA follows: TGCAGCGTTGTCGAGCGCTTAAACACCGGGGAGCTGTTTTTT.

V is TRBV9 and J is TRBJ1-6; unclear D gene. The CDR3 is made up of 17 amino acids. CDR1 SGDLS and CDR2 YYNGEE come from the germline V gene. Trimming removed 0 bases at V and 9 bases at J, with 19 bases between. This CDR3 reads CASSVGNRAEASSPLHF. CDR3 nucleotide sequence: TGTGCCAGCAGCGTAGGAAATAGGGCCGAGGCTAGTTCACCCCTCCACTTT.

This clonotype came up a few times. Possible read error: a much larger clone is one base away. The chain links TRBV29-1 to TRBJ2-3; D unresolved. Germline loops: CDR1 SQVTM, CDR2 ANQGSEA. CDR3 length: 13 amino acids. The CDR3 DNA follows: TGCAGCGTTGAACTCCTTGGCACAGATACGCGGTATTTT. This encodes CSVELLGTDTRYF.

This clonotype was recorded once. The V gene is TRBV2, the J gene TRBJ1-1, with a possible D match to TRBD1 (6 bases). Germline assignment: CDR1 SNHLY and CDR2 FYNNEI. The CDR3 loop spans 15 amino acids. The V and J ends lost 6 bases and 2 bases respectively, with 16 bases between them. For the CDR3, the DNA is TGTGCCAGCAGCGTTATACAGGGTCGTAACACTGAAGCTTTCTTT. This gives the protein CASSVIQGRNTEAFF.

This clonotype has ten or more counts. The CDR3 sequence is CASSRQDWYGYTF. The CDR3 nucleotides read TGTGCCAGCAGCCGCCAGGATTGGTATGGCTACACCTTC. The V and J genes are TRBV5-6 and TRBJ1-2, with unresolved D. Trimming stripped 4 bases from V and 5 bases from J, with 12 bases between. Germline assignment: CDR1 SGHDT and CDR2 YYEEEE. The CDR3 runs to 13 residues.

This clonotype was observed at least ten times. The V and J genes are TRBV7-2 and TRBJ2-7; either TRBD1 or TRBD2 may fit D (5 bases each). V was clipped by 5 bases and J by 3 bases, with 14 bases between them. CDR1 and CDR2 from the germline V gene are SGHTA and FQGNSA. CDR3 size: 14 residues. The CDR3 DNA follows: TGTGCCAGCAGCATCAGGGTGGGAGTCTACGAGCAGTACTTC. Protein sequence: CASSIRVGVYEQYF.

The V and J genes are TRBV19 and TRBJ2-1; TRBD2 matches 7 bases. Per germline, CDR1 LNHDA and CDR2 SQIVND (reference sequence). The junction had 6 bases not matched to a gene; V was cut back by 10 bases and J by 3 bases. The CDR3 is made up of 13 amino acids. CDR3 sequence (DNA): TGTGCCACCCAGACTAGCTTCTACAATGAGCAGTTCTTC. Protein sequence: CATQTSFYNEQFF.

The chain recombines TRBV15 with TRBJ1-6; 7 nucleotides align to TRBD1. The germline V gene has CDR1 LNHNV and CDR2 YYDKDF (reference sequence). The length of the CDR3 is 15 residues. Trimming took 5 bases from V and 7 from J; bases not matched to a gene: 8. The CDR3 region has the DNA TGTGCCACCAGCGGTGCCGGGACAGACAATTCACCCCTCCACTTT. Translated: CATSGAGTDNSPLHF. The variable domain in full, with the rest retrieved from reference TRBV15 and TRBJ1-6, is DAMVIQNPRYQVTQFGKPVTLSCSQTLNHNVMYWYQQKSSQAPKLLFHYYDKDFNNEADTPDNFQSRRPNTSFCFLDIRSPGLGDTAMYLCATSGAGTDNSPLHFGNGTRLTVT.

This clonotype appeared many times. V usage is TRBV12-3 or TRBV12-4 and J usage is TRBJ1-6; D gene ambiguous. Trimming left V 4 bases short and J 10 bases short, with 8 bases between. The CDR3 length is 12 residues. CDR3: CASSSEGSPLHF. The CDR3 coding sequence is TGTGCCAGCAGTTCGGAGGGATCACCCCTCCACTTT.

The CDR3 protein is CASSGSETQYF. Written as DNA, the CDR3 is TGTGCCAGCTCGGGCTCGGAGACCCAGTACTTC. J is TRBJ2-5 and V is TRBV7-2; D gene unclear. The germline gives CDR1 SGHTA, CDR2 FQGNSA. V was trimmed by 8 bases and J by 5 bases, leaving 9 bases between them. This CDR3 has 11 amino acids. The full variable domain, rest sourced from reference TRBV7-2 and TRBJ2-5, is GAGVSQSPSNKVTEKGKDVELRCDPISGHTALYWYRQSLGQGLEFLIYFQGNSAPDKSGLPSDRFSAERTGGSVSTLTIQRTQQEDSAVYLCASSGSETQYFGPGTRLLVL.

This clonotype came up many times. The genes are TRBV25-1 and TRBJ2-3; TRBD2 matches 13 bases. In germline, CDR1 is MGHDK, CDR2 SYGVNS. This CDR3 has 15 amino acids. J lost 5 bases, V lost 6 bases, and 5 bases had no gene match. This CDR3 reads CASRPTSGGGDTQYF. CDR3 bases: TGTGCCAGCAGGCCTACTAGCGGGGGGGGAGATACGCAGTATTTT.

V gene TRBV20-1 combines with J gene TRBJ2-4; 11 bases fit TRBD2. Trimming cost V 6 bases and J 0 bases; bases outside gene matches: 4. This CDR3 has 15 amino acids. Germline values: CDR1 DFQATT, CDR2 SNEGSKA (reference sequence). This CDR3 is CSAILAGVAKNIQYF. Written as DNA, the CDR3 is TGCAGTGCAATACTAGCGGGGGTAGCCAAAAACATTCAGTACTTC.

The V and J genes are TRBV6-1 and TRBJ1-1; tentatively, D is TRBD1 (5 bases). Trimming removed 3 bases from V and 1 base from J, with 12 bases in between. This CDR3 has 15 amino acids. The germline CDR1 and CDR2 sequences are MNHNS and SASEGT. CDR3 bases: TGTGCCAGCAGTGACAGGGTTCAATCGAACACTGAAGCTTTCTTT. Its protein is CASSDRVQSNTEAFF.

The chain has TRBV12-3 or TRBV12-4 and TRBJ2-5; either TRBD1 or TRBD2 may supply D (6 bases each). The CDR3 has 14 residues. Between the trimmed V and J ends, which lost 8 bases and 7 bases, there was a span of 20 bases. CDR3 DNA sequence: TGTGCCAGCGTAGTCGGTTCGGGGGCCGGGACCCAGTACTTC. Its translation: CASVVGSGAGTQYF.